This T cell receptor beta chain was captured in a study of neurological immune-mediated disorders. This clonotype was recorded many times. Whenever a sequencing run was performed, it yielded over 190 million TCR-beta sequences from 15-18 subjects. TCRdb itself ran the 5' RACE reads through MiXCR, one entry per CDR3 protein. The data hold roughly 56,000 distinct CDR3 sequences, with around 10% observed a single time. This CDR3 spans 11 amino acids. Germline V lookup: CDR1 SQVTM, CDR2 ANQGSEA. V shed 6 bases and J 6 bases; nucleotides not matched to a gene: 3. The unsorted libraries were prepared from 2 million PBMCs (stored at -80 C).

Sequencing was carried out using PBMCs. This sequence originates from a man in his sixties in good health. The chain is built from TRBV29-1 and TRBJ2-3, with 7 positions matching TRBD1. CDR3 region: CSVVTGDTQYF. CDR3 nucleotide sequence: TGCAGCGTGGTGACAGGGGATACGCAGTATTTT.